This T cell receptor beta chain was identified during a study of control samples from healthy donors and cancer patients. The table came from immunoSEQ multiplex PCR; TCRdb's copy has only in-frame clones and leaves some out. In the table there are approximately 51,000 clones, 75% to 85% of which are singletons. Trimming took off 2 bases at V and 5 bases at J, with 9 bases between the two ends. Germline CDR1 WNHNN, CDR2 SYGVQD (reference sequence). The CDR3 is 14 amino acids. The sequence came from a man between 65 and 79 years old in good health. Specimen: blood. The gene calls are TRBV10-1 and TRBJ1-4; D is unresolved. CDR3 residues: CASSEGPSNEKLFF. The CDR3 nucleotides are TGCGCCAGCAGTGAGGGTCCCTCAAATGAAAAACTGTTTTTT.